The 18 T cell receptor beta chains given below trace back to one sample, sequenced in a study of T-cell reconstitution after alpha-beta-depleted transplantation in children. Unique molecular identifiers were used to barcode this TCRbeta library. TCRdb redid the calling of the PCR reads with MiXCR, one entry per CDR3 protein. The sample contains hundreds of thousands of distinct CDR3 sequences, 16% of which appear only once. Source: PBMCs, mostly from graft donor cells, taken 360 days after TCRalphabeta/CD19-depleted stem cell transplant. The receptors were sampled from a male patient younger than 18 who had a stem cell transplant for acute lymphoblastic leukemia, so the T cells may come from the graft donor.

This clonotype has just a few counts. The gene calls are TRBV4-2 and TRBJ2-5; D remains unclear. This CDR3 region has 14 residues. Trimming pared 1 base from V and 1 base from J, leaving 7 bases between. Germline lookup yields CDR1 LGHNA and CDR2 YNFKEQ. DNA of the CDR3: TGTGCCAGCAGCCAAGTAGGAATCCAAGAGACCCAGTACTTC. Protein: CASSQVGIQETQYF.

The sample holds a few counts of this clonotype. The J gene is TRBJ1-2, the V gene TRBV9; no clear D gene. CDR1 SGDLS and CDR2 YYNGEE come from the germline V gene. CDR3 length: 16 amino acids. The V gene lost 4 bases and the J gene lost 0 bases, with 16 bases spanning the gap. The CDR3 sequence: CASSLTLTEANYGYTF. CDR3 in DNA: TGTGCCAGCAGCCTTACACTGACCGAAGCTAACTATGGCTACACCTTC.

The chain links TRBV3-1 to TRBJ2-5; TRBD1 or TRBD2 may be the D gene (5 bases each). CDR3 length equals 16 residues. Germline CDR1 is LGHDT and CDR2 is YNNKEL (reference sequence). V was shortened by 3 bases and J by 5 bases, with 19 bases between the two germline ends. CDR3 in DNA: TGTGCCAGCAGCCATGCCTTTTTGAGCTGGGGGGAGACCCAGTACTTC. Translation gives CASSHAFLSWGETQYF.

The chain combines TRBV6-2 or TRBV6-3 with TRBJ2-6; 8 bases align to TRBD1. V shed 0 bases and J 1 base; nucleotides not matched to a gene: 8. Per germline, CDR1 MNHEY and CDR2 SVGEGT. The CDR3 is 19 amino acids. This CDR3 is CASSYSGQGRISGANVLTF. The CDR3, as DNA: TGTGCCAGCAGTTACTCAGGACAGGGAAGGATATCTGGGGCCAACGTCCTGACTTTC.

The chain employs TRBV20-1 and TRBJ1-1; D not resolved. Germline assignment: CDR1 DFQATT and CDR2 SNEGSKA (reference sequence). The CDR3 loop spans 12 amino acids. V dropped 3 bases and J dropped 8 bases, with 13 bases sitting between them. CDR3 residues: CSASQARWEAFF. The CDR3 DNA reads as TGCAGTGCTAGTCAGGCGCGCTGGGAAGCTTTCTTT.

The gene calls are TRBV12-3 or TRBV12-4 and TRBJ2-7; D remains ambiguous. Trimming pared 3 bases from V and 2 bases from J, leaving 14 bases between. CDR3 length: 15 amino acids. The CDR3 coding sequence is TGTGCCAGCAGTTTTGTACCAGACAAGCCCTACGAGCAGTACTTC. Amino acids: CASSFVPDKPYEQYF.

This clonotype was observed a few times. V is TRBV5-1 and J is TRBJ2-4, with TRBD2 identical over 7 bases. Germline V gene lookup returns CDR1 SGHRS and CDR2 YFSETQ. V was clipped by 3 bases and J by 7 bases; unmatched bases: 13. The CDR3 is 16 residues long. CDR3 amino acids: CASSSGGAGVGNIQYF. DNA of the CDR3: TGCGCCAGCAGCTCTGGAGGGGCGGGAGTGGGGAACATTCAGTACTTC.

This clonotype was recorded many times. The CDR3 DNA sequence: TGTGCCAGCAGTGGACAGGGGTATAGCAATCAGCCCCAGCATTTT. It encodes CASSGQGYSNQPQHF. This chain connects TRBV12-3 or TRBV12-4 to TRBJ1-5, with 9 bases lining up with TRBD1. CDR3 length equals 15 residues. J was trimmed by 0 bases and V by 5 bases; bases with no gene match: 2.

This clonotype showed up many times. CDR3 loop: CASTVKDTQYF. DNA for the CDR3: TGTGCCAGCACAGTAAAAGATACGCAGTATTTT. The V gene is TRBV12-3 or TRBV12-4, the J gene TRBJ2-3, with D unclear. CDR3 length equals 11 residues. V was shortened by 7 bases and J by 5 bases, with 7 bases between the two germline ends.

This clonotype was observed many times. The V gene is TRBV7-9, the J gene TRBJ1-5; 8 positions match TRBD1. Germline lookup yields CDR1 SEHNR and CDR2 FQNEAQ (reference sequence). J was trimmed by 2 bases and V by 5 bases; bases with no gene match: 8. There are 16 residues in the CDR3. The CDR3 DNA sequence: TGTGCCAGCAGCCCAAACCAGGGGGCCGGCAATCAGCCCCAGCATTTT. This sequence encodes CASSPNQGAGNQPQHF.

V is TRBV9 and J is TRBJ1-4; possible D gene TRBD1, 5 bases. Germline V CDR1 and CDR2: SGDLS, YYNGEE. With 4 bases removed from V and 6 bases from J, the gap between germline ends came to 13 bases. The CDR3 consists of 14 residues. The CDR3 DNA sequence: TGTGCCAGCAGCCCCTCGGGGGACGATGAAAAACTGTTTTTT. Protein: CASSPSGDDEKLFF.

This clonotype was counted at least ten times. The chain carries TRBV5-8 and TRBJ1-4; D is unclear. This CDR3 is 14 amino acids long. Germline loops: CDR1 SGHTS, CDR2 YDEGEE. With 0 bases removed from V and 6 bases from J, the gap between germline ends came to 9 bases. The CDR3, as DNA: TGTGCCAGCAGCTTGGTCGAGGCCCATGAAAAACTGTTTTTT. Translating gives CASSLVEAHEKLFF.

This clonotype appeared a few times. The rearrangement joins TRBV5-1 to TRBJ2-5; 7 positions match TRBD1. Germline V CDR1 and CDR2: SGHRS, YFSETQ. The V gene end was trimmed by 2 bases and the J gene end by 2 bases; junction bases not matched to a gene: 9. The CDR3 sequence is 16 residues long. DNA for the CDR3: TGCGCCAGCAGCTTCCCGCACAGGGGCTCACAAGAGACCCAGTACTTC. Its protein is CASSFPHRGSQETQYF.

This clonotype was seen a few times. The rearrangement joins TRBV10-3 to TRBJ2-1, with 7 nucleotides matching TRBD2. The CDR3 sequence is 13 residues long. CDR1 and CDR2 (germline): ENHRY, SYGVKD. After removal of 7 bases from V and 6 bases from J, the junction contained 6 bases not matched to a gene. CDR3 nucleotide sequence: TGTGCCATCAACGGGGGACTAACCAATGAGCAGTTCTTC. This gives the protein CAINGGLTNEQFF.

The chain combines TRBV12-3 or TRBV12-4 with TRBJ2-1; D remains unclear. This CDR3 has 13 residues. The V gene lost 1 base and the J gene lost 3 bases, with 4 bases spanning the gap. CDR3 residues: CASSLENYNEQFF. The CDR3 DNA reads TGTGCCAGCAGTTTAGAGAACTACAATGAGCAGTTCTTC.

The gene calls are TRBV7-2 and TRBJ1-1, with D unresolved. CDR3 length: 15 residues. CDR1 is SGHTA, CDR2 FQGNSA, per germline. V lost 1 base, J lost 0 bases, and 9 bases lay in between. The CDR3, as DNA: TGTGCCAGCAGCTTAGGGTGGGAAATGAACACTGAAGCTTTCTTT. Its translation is CASSLGWEMNTEAFF.

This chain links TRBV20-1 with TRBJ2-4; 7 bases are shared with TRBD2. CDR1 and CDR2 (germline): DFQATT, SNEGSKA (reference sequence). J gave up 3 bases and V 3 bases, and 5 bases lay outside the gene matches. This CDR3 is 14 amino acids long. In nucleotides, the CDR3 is TGCAGTGCTAGTCCCGCTAGCGGCAAAAACATTCAGTACTTC. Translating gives CSASPASGKNIQYF.

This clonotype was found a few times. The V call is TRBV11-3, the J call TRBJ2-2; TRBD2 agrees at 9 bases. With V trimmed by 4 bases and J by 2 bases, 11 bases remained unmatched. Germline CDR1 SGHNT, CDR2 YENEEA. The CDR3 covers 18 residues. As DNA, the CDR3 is TGTGCCAGCAGCTCTAAAAAGGGCGGGAGGGCCAACACCGGGGAGCTGTTTTTT. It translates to CASSSKKGGRANTGELFF.